In its sample, the clone carrying this TCR beta chain was seen many times. Time point specified: persistent/refractory GD, antithyroid drugs over 5 years with positive TRAb. PBMC-derived RNA was used for the TCR library. The source of the sample is a study of regulatory T cells in long-lasting Graves disease. In building TCR beta libraries, iRepertoire HTBI primers were used together with Arm-PCR of CDR3 regions. TCRdb redid the calling of the multiplex PCR reads with MiXCR, one entry per CDR3 protein. The top ten clones hold less than 25% of a sample with about 400,000 distinct CDR3 sequences, about 20% of them seen once. The V gene lost 0 bases and the J gene lost 5 bases, with 5 bases spanning the gap. Germline V gene data show CDR1 as GTSNPN and CDR2 as SVGIG (reference sequence). The CDR3 length is 11 residues.

The receptor comes from a female donor with Graves disease. V usage is TRBV30 and J usage is TRBJ2-7, with D hard to call. The sample was peripheral blood mononuclear cells (PBMCs), taken when the disease was refractory, from a patient treated with antithyroid drugs. In DNA, the CDR3 is TGTGCCTGGAGTGTAGTGGACGAGCAGTACTTC. As protein: CAWSVVDEQYF.